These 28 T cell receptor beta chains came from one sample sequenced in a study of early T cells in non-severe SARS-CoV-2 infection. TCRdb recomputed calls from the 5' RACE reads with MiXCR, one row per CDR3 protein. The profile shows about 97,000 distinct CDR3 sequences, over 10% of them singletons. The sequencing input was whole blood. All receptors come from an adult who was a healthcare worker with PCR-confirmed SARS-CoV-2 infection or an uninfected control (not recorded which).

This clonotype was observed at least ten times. The CDR3: CASSQGTSGSRGELFF. CDR3 DNA: TGTGCCAGCAGCCAAGGAACTAGCGGGAGTCGGGGGGAGCTGTTTTTT. The rearrangement joins TRBV4-2 to TRBJ2-2, with TRBD2 matching over 11 bases. Germline values: CDR1 LGHNA, CDR2 YNFKEQ. This CDR3 comprises 16 residues. V shed 1 base and J 8 bases; nucleotides not matched to a gene: 6.

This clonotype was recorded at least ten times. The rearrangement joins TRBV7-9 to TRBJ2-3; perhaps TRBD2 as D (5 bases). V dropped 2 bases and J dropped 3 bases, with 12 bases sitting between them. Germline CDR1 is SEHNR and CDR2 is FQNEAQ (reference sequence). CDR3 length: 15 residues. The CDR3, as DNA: TGTGCCAGCAGCTTAAGGAGCGGTGGGACAGATACGCAGTATTTT. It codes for CASSLRSGGTDTQYF. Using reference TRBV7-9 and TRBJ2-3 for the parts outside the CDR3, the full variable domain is DTGVSQNPRHKITKRGQNVTFRCDPISEHNRLYWYRQTLGQGPEFLTYFQNEAQLEKSRLLSDRFSAERPKGSFSTLEIQRTEQGDSAMYLCASSLRSGGTDTQYFGPGTRLTVL.

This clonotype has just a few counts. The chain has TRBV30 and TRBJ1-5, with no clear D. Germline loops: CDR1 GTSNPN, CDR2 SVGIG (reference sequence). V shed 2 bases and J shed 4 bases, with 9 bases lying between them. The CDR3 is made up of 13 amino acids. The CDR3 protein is CAWSNRVNQPQHF. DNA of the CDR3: TGTGCCTGGAGTAATCGGGTTAATCAGCCCCAGCATTTT.

CDR3: CASSLARGGYTF. Written as DNA, the CDR3 is TGTGCCAGCAGTTTGGCGAGGGGTGGCTACACCTTC. The V call is TRBV28, the J call TRBJ1-2, with TRBD1 as a possible D gene (5 bases). V was clipped by 3 bases and J by 7 bases, with 9 bases between them. CDR3 length equals 12 residues. From germline, CDR1 is MDHEN and CDR2 SYDVKM.

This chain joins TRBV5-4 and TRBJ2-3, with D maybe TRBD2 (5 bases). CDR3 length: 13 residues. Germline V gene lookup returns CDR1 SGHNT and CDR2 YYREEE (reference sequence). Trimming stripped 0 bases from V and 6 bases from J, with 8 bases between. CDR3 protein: CASSLDRGDTQYF. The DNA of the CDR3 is TGTGCCAGCAGCTTGGACCGGGGTGATACGCAGTATTTT. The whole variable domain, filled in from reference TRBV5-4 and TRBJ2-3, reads ETGVTQSPTHLIKTRGQQVTLRCSSQSGHNTVSWYQQALGQGPQFIFQYYREEENGRGNFPPRFSGLQFPNYSSELNVNALELDDSALYLCASSLDRGDTQYFGPGTRLTVL.

The chain's CDR3 is CASSNPPGHLTSYEQYF. Here the CDR3 DNA reads TGTGCCAGCAGTAATCCCCCGGGACACCTTACCTCCTACGAGCAGTACTTC. This chain connects TRBV6-5 to TRBJ2-7; D perhaps matches TRBD1 (6 bases). The germline gives CDR1 MNHEY, CDR2 SVGAGI. Trimming took 5 bases from V and 0 from J, leaving 20 bases between them. The CDR3 has 17 residues.

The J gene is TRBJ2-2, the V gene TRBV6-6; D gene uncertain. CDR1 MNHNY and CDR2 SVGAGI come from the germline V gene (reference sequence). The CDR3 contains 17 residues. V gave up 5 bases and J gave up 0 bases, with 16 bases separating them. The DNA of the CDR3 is TGTGCCAGCAGTCTAATCGGACGGAGAGCGAACACCGGGGAGCTGTTTTTT. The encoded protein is CASSLIGRRANTGELFF.

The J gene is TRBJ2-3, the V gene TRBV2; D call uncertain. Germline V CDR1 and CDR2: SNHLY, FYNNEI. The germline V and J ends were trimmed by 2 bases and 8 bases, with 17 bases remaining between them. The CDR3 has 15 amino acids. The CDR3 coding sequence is TGTGCCAGCAGTGAATCATTTTGGCGGCGTGGTACGCAGTATTTT. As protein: CASSESFWRRGTQYF. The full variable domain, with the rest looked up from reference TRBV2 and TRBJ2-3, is EPEVTQTPSHQVTQMGQEVILRCVPISNHLYFYWYRQILGQKVEFLVSFYNNEISEKSEIFDDQFSVERPDGSNFTLKIRSTKLEDSAMYFCASSESFWRRGTQYFGPGTRLTVL.

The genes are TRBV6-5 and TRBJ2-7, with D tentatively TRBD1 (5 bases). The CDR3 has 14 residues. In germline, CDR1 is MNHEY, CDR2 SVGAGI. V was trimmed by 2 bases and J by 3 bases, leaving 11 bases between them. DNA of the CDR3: TGTGCCAGCAGTTACAGAGACAGATTCTACGAGCAGTACTTC. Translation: CASSYRDRFYEQYF.

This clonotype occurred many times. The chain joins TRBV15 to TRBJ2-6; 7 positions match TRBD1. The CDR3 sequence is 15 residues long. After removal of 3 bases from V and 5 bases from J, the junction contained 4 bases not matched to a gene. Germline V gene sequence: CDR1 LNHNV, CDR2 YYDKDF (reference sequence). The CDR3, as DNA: TGTGCCACCAGCAGTGGACAGGCGTGGGCCAACGTCCTGACTTTC. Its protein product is CATSSGQAWANVLTF.

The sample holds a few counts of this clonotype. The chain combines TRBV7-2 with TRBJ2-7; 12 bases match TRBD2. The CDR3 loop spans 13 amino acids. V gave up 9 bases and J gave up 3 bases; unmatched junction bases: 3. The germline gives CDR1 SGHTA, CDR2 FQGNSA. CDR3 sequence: CASGTSGHYEQYF. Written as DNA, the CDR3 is TGTGCCAGTGGGACTAGCGGGCACTACGAGCAGTACTTC.

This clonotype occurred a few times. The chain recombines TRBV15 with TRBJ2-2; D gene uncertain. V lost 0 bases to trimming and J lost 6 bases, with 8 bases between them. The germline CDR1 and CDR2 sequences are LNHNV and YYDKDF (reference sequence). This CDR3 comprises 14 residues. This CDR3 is CATSRDGQSGELFF. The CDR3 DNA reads TGTGCCACCAGCAGAGACGGGCAGTCCGGGGAGCTGTTTTTT.

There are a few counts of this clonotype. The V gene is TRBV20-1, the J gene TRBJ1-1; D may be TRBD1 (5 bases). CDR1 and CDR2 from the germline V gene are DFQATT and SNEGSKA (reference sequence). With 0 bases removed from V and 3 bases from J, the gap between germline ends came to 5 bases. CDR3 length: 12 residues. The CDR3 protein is CSAREGHTEAFF. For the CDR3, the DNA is TGCAGTGCTAGAGAGGGGCACACTGAAGCTTTCTTT.

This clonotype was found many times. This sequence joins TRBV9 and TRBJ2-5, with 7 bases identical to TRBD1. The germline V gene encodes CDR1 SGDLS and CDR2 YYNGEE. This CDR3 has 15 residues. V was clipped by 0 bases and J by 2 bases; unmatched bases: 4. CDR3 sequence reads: CASSVGTGLQETQYF. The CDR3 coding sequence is TGTGCCAGCAGCGTAGGGACAGGCCTACAAGAGACCCAGTACTTC. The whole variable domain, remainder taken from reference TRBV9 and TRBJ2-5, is DSGVTQTPKHLITATGQRVTLRCSPRSGDLSVYWYQQSLDQGLQFLIQYYNGEERAKGNILERFSAQQFPDLHSELNLSSLELGDSALYFCASSVGTGLQETQYFGPGTRLLVL.

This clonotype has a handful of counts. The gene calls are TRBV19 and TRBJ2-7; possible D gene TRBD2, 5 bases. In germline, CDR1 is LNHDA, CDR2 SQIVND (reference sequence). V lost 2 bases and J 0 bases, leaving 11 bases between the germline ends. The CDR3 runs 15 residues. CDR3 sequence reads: CASSIRTSYSYEQYF. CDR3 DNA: TGTGCCAGTAGTATACGGACTTCATACTCCTACGAGCAGTACTTC.

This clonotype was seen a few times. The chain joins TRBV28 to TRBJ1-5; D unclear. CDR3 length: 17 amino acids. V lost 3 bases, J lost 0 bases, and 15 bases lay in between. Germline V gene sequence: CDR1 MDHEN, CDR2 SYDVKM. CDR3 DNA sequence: TGTGCCAGCAGTTTTCGGGGAGCTTACTATAGCAATCAGCCCCAGCATTTT. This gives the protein CASSFRGAYYSNQPQHF. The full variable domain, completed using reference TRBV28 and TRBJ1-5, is DVKVTQSSRYLVKRTGEKVFLECVQDMDHENMFWYRQDPGLGLRLIYFSYDVKMKEKGDIPEGYSVSREKKERFSLILESASTNQTSMYLCASSFRGAYYSNQPQHFGDGTRLSIL.

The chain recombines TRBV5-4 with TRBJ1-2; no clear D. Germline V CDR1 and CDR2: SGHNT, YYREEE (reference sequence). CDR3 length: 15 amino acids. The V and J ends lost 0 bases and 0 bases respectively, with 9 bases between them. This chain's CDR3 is CASSLDGAANYGYTF. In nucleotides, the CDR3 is TGTGCCAGCAGCTTGGACGGAGCAGCTAACTATGGCTACACCTTC. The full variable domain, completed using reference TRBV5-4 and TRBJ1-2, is ETGVTQSPTHLIKTRGQQVTLRCSSQSGHNTVSWYQQALGQGPQFIFQYYREEENGRGNFPPRFSGLQFPNYSSELNVNALELDDSALYLCASSLDGAANYGYTFGSGTRLTVV.

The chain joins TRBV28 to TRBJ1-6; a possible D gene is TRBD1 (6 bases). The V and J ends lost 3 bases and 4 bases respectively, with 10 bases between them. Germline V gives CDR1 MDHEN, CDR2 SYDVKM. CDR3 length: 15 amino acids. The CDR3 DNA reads TGTGCCAGCAGTTTTCGACAGGATTATAATTCACCCCTCCACTTT. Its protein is CASSFRQDYNSPLHF.

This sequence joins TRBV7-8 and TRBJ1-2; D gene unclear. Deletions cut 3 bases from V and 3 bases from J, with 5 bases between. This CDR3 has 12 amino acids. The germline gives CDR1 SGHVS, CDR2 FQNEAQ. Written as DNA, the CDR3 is TGTGCCAGCAGCTTTGACGACTATGGCTACACCTTC. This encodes CASSFDDYGYTF.

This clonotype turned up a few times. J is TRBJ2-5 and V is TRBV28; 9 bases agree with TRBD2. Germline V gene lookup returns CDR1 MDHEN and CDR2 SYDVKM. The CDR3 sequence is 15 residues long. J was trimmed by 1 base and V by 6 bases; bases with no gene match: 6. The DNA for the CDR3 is TGTGCCAGCAGCTCCGGGACTAGCAGCCAAGAGACCCAGTACTTC. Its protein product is CASSSGTSSQETQYF.

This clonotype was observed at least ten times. In DNA, the CDR3 is TGTGCCAGCAGTTTATCGGGACCCTCGAACACCGGGGAGCTGTTTTTT. Its protein is CASSLSGPSNTGELFF. V and J are TRBV12-3 or TRBV12-4 and TRBJ2-2; D is perhaps TRBD1 or TRBD2 (5 bases each). V was shortened by 2 bases and J by 0 bases, with 10 bases between the two germline ends. The CDR3 has 16 amino acids.

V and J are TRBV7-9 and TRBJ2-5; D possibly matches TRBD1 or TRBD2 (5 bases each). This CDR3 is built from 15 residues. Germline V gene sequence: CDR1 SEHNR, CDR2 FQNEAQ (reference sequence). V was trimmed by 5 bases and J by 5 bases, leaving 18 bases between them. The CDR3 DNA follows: TGTGCCAGCAGCAAAAGACTGGGGGAGCGGGAGACCCAGTACTTC. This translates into CASSKRLGERETQYF.

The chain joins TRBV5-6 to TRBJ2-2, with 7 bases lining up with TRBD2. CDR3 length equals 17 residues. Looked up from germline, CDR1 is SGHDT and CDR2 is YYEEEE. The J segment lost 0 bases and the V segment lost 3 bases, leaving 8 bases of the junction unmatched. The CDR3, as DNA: TGTGCCAGCAGCTGGGGGGGACCGTCCGCGAACACCGGGGAGCTGTTTTTT. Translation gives CASSWGGPSANTGELFF. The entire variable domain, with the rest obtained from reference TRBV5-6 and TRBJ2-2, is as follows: DAGVTQSPTHLIKTRGQQVTLRCSPKSGHDTVSWYQQALGQGPQFIFQYYEEEERQRGNFPDRFSGHQFPNYSSELNVNALLLGDSALYLCASSWGGPSANTGELFFGEGSRLTVL.

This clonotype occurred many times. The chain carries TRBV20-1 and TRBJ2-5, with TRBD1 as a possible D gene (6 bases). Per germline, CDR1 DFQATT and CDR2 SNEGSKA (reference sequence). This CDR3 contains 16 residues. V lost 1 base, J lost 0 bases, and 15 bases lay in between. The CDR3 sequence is CSARAQLRGNQETQYF. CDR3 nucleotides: TGCAGTGCTAGAGCGCAGCTTAGGGGGAACCAAGAGACCCAGTACTTC.

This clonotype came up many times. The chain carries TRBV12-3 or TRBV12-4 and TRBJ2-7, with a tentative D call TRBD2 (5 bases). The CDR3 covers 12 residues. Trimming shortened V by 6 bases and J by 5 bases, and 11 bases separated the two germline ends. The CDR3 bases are TGTGCCAGCAGGTCCGGGATGGACGAGCAGTACTTC. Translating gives CASRSGMDEQYF.

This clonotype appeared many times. The CDR3 bases are TGTGCCAGCAGAGCTCGTGAGACCCAGTACTTC. This sequence encodes CASRARETQYF. V usage is TRBV2 and J usage is TRBJ2-5; D is unclear. CDR3 length equals 11 residues. V was cut by 6 bases and J by 5 bases, with 7 bases left in between. The germline V gene has CDR1 SNHLY and CDR2 FYNNEI.

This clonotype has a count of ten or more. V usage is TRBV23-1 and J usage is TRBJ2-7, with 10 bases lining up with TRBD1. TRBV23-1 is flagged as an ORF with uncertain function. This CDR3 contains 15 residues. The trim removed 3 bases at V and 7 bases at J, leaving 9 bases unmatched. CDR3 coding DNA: TGCGCCAGCAGTCACACAACCGGACAGGGGGGAGAGCAGTACTTC. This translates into CASSHTTGQGGEQYF.

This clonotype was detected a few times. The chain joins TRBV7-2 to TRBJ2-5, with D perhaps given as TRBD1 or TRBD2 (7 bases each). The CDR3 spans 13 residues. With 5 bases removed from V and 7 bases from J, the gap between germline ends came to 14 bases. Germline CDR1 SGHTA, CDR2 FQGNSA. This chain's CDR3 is CASSPDREGTQYF. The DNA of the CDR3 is TGTGCCAGCAGCCCCGACAGGGAGGGGACCCAGTACTTC.